This T cell receptor (beta chain) was found in a study of cytomegalovirus exposure and HLA in healthy donors. V shed 2 bases and J shed 7 bases, with 15 bases lying between them. The CDR3 spans 14 residues. Points on this clone: The antigen remains undetermined.

The PCR used 60 Vbeta and 13 Jbeta primers. TCRdb's table, derived via immunoSEQ multiplex PCR, lists solely in-frame clones and lacks some. The profile shows approximately 120,000 clones, 70% to 80% of them singletons. General observations from the study: In vitro, three CMV-associated chains proved specific for CMV antigens. It was taken for granted in presence/absence analyses that sequencing depth across donors was roughly uniform. Cytomegalovirus status was reportedly diagnosed by the classifier with high sensitivity and specificity.

The sequenced sample was PBMCs. The TCR comes from a man between 50 and 59 years old in good health and CMV-seronegative. V gene TRBV6-7 combines with J gene TRBJ2-7, with TRBD1 as a possible D gene (7 bases). TRBV6-7 qualifies as an ORF whose function is uncertain. The CDR3 coding sequence is TGTGCCAGCAGTTACGATCAGGGGGAGGAGGAGCAGTACGTC. Translation: CASSYDQGEEEQYV.